This T cell receptor (beta chain) emerged from a study of T cells in Graves' hyperthyroidism and ophthalmopathy. The CDR3 regions of TCR beta were amplified from RNA transcripts. When the TCR CDR3 underwent first-round RT-PCR, the HTBI primer set was used. Each CDR3 protein is one row after TCRdb ran MiXCR on the multiplex PCR reads. Of roughly 200,000 distinct CDR3 sequences detected, around 19% appear once; the ten largest clones hold just under 45%. The CDR3 covers 14 residues. CDR1 and CDR2 from the germline V gene are ENHRY and SYGVKD. V shed 5 bases and J 3 bases; nucleotides not matched to a gene: 5. This clonotype was detected ten times or more. Out of 10 ml of fresh peripheral blood came the PBMCs.

The V and J genes are TRBV10-3 and TRBJ1-2, with 8 nucleotides matching TRBD1. This clonotype was sampled from a man aged 35 to 55 with Graves' hyperthyroidism. Sequencing input: blood. The CDR3 reads CAISSGGADYGYTF. In nucleotides, the CDR3 is TGTGCCATCAGTTCAGGGGGCGCAGACTATGGCTACACCTTC.